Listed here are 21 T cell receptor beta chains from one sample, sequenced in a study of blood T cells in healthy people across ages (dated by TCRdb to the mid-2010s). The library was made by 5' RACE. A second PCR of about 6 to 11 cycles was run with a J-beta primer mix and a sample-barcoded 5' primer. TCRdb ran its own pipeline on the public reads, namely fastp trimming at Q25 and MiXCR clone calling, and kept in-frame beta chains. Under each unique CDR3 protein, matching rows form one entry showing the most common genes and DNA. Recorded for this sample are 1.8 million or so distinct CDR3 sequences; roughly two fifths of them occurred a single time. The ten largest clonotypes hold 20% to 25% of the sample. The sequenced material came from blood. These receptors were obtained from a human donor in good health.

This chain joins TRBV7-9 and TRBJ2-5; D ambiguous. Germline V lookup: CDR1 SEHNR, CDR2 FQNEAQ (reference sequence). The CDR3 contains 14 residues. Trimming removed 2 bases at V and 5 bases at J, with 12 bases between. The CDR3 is CASSLRSVGETQYF. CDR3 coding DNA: TGTGCCAGCAGCTTAAGATCGGTAGGGGAGACCCAGTACTTC.

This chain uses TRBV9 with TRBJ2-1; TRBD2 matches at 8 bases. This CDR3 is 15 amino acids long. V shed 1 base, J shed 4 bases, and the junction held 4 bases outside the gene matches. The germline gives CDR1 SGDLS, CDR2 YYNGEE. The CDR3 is CASSVSGLDYNEQFF. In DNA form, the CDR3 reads TGTGCCAGCAGCGTATCGGGACTAGATTACAATGAGCAGTTCTTC.

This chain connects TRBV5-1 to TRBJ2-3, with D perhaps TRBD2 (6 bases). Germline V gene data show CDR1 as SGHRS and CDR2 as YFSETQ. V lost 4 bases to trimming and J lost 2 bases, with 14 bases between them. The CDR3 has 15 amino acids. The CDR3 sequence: CASSLAGPHTDTQYF. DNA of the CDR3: TGCGCCAGCAGCCTTGCGGGACCACACACAGATACGCAGTATTTT.

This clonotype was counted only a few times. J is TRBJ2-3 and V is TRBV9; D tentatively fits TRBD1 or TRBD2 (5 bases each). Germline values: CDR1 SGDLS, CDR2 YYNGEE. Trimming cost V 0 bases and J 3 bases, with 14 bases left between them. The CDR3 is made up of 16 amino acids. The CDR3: CASSVVRGAGTDTQYF. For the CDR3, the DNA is TGTGCCAGCAGCGTAGTACGAGGGGCCGGGACAGATACGCAGTATTTT. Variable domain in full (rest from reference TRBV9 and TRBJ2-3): DSGVTQTPKHLITATGQRVTLRCSPRSGDLSVYWYQQSLDQGLQFLIQYYNGEERAKGNILERFSAQQFPDLHSELNLSSLELGDSALYFCASSVVRGAGTDTQYFGPGTRLTVL.

The CDR3 is CSASSFGTGSSYEQYF. CDR3 DNA sequence: TGCAGTGCTAGTAGCTTTGGGACAGGGAGCTCCTACGAGCAGTACTTC. The V call is TRBV20-1, the J call TRBJ2-7; 9 positions agree with TRBD1. The CDR3 consists of 16 residues. The germline CDR1 and CDR2 sequences are DFQATT and SNEGSKA (reference sequence). J was trimmed by 0 bases and V by 3 bases; bases with no gene match: 9.

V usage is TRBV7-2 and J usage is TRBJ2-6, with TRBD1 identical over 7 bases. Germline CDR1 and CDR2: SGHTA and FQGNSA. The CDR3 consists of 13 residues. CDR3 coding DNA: TGTGCAGTTCAGGGGGTAGGGGCCAACGTCCTGACTTTC. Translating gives CAVQGVGANVLTF.

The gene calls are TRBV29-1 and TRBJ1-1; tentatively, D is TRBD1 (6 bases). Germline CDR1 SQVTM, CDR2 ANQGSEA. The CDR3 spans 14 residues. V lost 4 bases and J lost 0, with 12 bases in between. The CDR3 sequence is CSVGLTGLNTEAFF. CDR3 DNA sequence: TGCAGCGTTGGGTTGACAGGCCTGAACACTGAAGCTTTCTTT. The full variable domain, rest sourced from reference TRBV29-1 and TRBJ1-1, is SAVISQKPSRDICQRGTSLTIQCQVDSQVTMMFWYRQQPGQSLTLIATANQGSEATYESGFVIDKFPISRPNLTFSTLTVSNMSPEDSSIYLCSVGLTGLNTEAFFGQGTRLTVV.

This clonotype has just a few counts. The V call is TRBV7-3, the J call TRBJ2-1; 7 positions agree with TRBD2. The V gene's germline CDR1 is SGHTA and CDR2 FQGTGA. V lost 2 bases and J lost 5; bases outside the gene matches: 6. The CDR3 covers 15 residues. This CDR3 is CASSLLGLPDNEQFF. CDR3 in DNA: TGTGCCAGCAGCTTACTGGGACTACCCGACAATGAGCAGTTCTTC.

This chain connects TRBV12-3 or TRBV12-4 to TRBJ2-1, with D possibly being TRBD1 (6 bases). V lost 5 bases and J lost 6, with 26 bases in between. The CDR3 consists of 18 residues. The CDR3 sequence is CASSPGVGPLTGSNEQFF. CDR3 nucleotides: TGTGCCAGCAGTCCCGGTGTTGGGCCCCTTACAGGGAGCAATGAGCAGTTCTTC.

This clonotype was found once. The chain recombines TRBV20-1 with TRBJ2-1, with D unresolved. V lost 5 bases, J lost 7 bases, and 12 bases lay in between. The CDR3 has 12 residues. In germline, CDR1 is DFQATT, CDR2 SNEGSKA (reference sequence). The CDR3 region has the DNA TGCAGTGCTGGGCCCCTTTTAAATGAGCAGTTCTTC. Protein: CSAGPLLNEQFF.

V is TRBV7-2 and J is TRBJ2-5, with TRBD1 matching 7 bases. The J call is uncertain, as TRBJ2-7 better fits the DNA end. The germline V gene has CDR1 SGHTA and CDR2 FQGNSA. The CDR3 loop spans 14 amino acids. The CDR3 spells CASSLARQGYEQYF. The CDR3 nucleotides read TGTGCCAGCAGCTTAGCCCGACAGGGCTACGAGCAGTACTTC.

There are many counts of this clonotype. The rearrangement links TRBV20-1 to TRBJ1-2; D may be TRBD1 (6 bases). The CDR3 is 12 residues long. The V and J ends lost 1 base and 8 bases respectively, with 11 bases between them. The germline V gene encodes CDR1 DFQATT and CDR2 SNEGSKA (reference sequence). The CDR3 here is CSARVPGEGYTF. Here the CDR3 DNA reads TGCAGTGCTAGAGTCCCAGGGGAGGGCTACACCTTC.

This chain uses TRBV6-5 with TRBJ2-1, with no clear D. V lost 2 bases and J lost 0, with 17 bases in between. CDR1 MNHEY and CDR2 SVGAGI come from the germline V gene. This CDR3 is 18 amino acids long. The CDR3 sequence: CASSYATQRPYSYNEQFF. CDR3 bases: TGTGCCAGCAGTTACGCAACACAGCGACCATACTCCTACAATGAGCAGTTCTTC.

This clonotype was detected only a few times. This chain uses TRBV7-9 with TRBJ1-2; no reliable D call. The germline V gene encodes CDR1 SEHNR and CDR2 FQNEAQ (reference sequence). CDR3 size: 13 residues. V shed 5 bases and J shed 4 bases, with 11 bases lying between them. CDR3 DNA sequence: TGTGCCAGCAGCCCCGCCGGGGTCTATGGCTACACCTTC. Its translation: CASSPAGVYGYTF.

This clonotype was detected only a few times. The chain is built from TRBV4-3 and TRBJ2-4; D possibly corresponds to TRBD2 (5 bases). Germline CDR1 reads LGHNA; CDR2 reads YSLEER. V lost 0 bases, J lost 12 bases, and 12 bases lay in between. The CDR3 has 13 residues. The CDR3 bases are TGCGCCAGCAGCCAAGATTTGGAGGTCAGTCAGTACTTC. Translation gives CASSQDLEVSQYF.

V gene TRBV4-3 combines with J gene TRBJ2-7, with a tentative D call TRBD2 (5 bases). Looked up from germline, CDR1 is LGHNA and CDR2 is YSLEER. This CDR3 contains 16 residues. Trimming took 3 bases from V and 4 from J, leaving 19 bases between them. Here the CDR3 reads CASSQAQTSVGYEQYF. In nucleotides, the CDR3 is TGCGCCAGCAGCCAGGCCCAAACTAGTGTCGGTTACGAGCAGTACTTC.

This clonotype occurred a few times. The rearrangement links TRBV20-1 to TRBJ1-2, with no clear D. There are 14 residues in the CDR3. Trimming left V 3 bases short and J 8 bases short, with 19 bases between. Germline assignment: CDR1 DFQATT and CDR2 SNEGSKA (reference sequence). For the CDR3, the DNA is TGCAGTGCTAGGGTACATAACCCCCGGGGAGGCTACACCTTC. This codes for CSARVHNPRGGYTF.

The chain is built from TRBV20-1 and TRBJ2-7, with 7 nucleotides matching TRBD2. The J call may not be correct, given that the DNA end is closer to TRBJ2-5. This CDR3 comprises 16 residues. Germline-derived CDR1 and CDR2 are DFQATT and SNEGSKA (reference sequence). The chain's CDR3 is CSAKTGSGSFRETQYF. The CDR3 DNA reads TGCAGTGCGAAAACGGGTAGCGGGTCTTTCAGGGAGACCCAGTACTTC.

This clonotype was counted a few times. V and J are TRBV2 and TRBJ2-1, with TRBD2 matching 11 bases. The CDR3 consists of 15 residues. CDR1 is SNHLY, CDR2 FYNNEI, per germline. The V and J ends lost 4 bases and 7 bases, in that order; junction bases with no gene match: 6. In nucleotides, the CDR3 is TGTGCCAGCAGTGCTTGGCTAGCGGGGGGAAATGAGCAGTTCTTC. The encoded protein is CASSAWLAGGNEQFF.

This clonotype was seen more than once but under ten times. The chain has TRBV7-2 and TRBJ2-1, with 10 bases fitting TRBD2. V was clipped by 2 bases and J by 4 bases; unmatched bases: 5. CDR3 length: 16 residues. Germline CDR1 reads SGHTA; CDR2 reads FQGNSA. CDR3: CASSLLAGGQYNEQFF. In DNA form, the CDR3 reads TGTGCCAGCAGCTTATTAGCGGGGGGTCAATACAATGAGCAGTTCTTC.

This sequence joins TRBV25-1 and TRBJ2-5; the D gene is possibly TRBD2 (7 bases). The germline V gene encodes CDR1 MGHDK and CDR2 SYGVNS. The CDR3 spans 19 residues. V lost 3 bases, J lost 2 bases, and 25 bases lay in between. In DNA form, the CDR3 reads TGTGCCAGCAGTGACTCCTCCCGGGGATACGGGGGGCATCAAGAGACCCAGTACTTC. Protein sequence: CASSDSSRGYGGHQETQYF.